The 8 T cell receptor beta chains in this list originate from one sample, sequenced in a study of T cell responses to AZD1222 COVID-19 vaccine. The repertoire was sequenced with immunoSEQ multiplex PCR; TCRdb's copy has only in-frame clones and lacks some. Here the sample spans roughly 130,000 clones, over 75% being singletons. Sequencing used peripheral blood, obtained on day 0 of AZD1222 vaccination. The receptors were gathered from an adult in good health.

This rearrangement joins TRBV27 to TRBJ2-6; D may be TRBD1 (5 bases). V lost 0 bases to trimming and J lost 0 bases, with 9 bases between them. This CDR3 contains 17 residues. Germline CDR1 MNHEY, CDR2 SMNVEV (reference sequence). The CDR3: CASSLSGQTSGANVLTF. CDR3 DNA: TGTGCCAGCAGTTTATCGGGGCAAACCTCTGGGGCCAACGTCCTGACTTTC.

This chain connects TRBV6-5 to TRBJ1-4; 11 positions match TRBD1. Germline trimming cut 6 bases from V and 4 bases from J; bases unmatched to any gene: 4. The CDR3 runs to 15 residues. The germline V gene encodes CDR1 MNHEY and CDR2 SVGAGI. CDR3 sequence (DNA): TGTGCCAGCAGACCGGGACAGGGGGATAATGAAAAACTGTTTTTT. Protein sequence: CASRPGQGDNEKLFF.

The chain links TRBV29-1 to TRBJ2-3; TRBD2 might be the D (6 bases). There are 13 residues in the CDR3. The V end lost 7 bases, the J end lost 2 bases, and 13 bases lay between the germline ends. Germline CDR1 is SQVTM and CDR2 is ANQGSEA. CDR3: CSGLGGNTDTQYF. CDR3 coding DNA: TGCAGCGGCCTGGGAGGAAACACAGATACGCAGTATTTT.

V gene TRBV12-5 combines with J gene TRBJ2-5; no clear D. Per germline, CDR1 LGHNT and CDR2 FRNRAP. The V gene lost 3 bases and the J gene lost 4 bases, with 18 bases spanning the gap. This CDR3 spans 16 amino acids. CDR3 sequence (DNA): TGTGCTAGTGGTTTTCCCTCGGGCCCGTCCGGAGAGACCCAGTACTTC. It yields the protein CASGFPSGPSGETQYF.

This rearrangement joins TRBV24-1 to TRBJ2-1, with D possibly being TRBD1 or TRBD2 (5 bases each). CDR1 and CDR2 from the germline V gene are KGHDR and SFDVKD. Between the trimmed V and J ends, which lost 0 bases and 5 bases, there was a span of 13 bases. The CDR3 runs to 16 residues. The CDR3 loop reads CATSDLGDRFHNEQFF. CDR3 coding DNA: TGTGCCACCAGTGATTTGGGGGACCGGTTTCACAATGAGCAGTTCTTC.

The chain couples TRBV6-5 to TRBJ1-6; TRBD1 matches 7 bases. V shed 6 bases and J 8 bases; nucleotides not matched to a gene: 4. Germline CDR1 reads MNHEY; CDR2 reads SVGAGI. CDR3 size: 13 residues. DNA for the CDR3: TGTGCCAGCAGGCGTACAGGGGATTCACCCCTCCACTTT. Amino acids: CASRRTGDSPLHF.

The V call is TRBV12-3 or TRBV12-4, the J call TRBJ2-5; a possible D gene is TRBD2 (6 bases). The CDR3 has 12 amino acids. V was pared by 4 bases and J by 4 bases, with 7 bases between. The CDR3 region is CASSWGGETQYF. CDR3 in DNA: TGTGCCAGCAGTTGGGGAGGAGAGACCCAGTACTTC.

In this sample, this clone turned up once. The chain employs TRBV5-4 and TRBJ2-5; D is perhaps TRBD1 or TRBD2 (5 bases each). CDR1 is SGHNT, CDR2 YYREEE, per germline (reference sequence). CDR3 length: 13 amino acids. V was pared by 0 bases and J by 5 bases, with 8 bases between. CDR3 amino acids: CASSLAGAETQYF. The CDR3 nucleotides are TGTGCCAGCAGCTTGGCCGGGGCGGAGACCCAGTACTTC. The variable domain in full, with the rest retrieved from reference TRBV5-4 and TRBJ2-5, is ETGVTQSPTHLIKTRGQQVTLRCSSQSGHNTVSWYQQALGQGPQFIFQYYREEENGRGNFPPRFSGLQFPNYSSELNVNALELDDSALYLCASSLAGAETQYFGPGTRLLVL.